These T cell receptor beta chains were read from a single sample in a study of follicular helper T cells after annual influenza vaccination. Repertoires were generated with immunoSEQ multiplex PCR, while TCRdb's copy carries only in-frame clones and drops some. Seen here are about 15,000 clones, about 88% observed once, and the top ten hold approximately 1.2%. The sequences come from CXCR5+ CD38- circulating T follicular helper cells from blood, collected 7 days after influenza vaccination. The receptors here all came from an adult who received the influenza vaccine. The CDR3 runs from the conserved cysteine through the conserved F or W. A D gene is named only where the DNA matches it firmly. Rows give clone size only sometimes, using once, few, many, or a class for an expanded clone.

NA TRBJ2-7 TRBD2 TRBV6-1 CASSAGSGGIYEQYF TGTGCCAGCAGTGCCGGTAGCGGGGGGATCTACGAGCAGTACTTC
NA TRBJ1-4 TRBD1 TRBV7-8 CASSLGGQNSEKLFF TGTGCCAGCAGCTTAGGGGGACAGAACTCCGAAAAACTGTTTTTT
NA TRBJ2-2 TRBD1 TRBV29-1 CSARQGVNTGELFF TGCAGCGCCCGACAGGGGGTGAACACCGGGGAGCTGTTTTTT
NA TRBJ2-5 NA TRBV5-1 CASSSREFLETQYF TGCGCCAGCAGCTCCCGGGAATTTTTAGAGACCCAGTACTTC
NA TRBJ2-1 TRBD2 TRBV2 CASYAGLAGAGFFNEQFF TGTGCCAGCTACGCGGGACTAGCGGGGGCCGGGTTTTTCAATGAGCAGTTCTTC
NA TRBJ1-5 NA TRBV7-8 CASSPRVSSNQPQHF TGTGCCAGCAGCCCCAGGGTAAGCAGCAATCAGCCCCAGCATTTT
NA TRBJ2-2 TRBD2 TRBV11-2 CASTTVAGGPVTGELFF TGTGCCAGCACCACCGTGGCGGGAGGGCCTGTCACCGGGGAGCTGTTTTTT
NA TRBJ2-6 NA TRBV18 CASSPGANVLTF TGTGCCAGCTCACCTGGGGCCAACGTCTTGACTTTC
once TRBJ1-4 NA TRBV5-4 CASRPGGENEKLFF TGTGCCAGCAGACCCGGAGGGGAGAATGAAAAACTGTTTTTT
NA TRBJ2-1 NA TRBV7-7 CASSSGDEQFF TGTGCTAGCAGCTCAGGGGATGAGCAGTTCTTC
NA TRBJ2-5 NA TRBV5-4 CASSGGGLRGETQYF TGTGCCAGCAGTGGGGGGGGGCTCCGAGGGGAGACCCAGTACTTC
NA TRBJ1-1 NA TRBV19 CASSKQTAPRAFF TGTGCCAGTAGTAAACAGACAGCCCCCCGGGCTTTCTTT
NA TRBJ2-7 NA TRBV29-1 CSVLSGYEQYF TGCAGCGTTCTCTCCGGGTACGAGCAGTACTTC
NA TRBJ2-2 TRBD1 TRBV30 CACLRTGYTGELFF TGTGCCTGCTTACGGACAGGGTACACCGGGGAGCTGTTTTTT
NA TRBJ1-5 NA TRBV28 CASSSGNQPQHF TGTGCCAGCAGCTCAGGGAATCAGCCCCAGCATTTT
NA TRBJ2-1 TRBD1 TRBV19 CASSFPGQGKHEQFF TGTGCCAGTAGTTTCCCGGGACAGGGGAAACATGAGCAGTTCTTC
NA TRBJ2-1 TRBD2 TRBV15 CATSRGASGRFIEQFF TGTGCCACCAGCAGAGGTGCTAGCGGGAGGTTTATTGAGCAGTTCTTC
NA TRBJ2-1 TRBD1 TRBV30 CAWSVRGEVPDRAPINYYNEQFF TGTGCCTGGAGTGTACGAGGAGAAGTTCCGGACAGGGCCCCCATCAACTACTACAATGAGCAGTTCTTC
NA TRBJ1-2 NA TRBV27 CASSSPQTGGGYTF TGTGCCAGCAGTTCACCCCAAACAGGCGGTGGCTACACCTTC
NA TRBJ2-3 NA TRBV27 CASSLSYTDTQYF TGTGCCAGCAGTTTATCTTATACAGATACGCAGTATTTT
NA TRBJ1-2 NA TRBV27 CASSLTATKGGYTF TGTGCCAGCAGTTTAACAGCTACCAAGGGGGGCTACACCTTC
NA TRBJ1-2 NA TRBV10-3 CAISRQEPKNGYTF TGTGCCATCAGTCGCCAGGAACCGAAGAATGGCTACACCTTC
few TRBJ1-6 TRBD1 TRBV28 CASRPGQGNNSPLHF TGTGCCAGCAGGCCGGGACAGGGTAATAATTCACCCCTCCACTTT
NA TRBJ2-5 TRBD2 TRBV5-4 CASSYRGTSGNQETQYF TGTGCCAGCAGCTACCGAGGGACTAGCGGGAACCAAGAGACCCAGTACTTC
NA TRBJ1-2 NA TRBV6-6 CASSFKNTGGYTF TGTGCCAGCAGTTTTAAAAATACAGGGGGCTACACCTTC
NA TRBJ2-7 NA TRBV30 CAIYLKQGGPYEQYF TGTGCCATCTACCTGAAACAGGGCGGACCTTACGAGCAGTACTTC
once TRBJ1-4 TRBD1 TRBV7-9 CASSQTPGTGDEKLFF TGTGCCAGCAGCCAAACTCCGGGGACAGGGGACGAAAAACTGTTTTTT
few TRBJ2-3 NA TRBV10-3 CASQQLSTDTQYF TGTGCCAGCCAGCAATTATCGACTGATACGCAGTATTTT
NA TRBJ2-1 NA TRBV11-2 CASSSIGRNTGQFF TGTGCCAGCAGCAGCATTGGAAGAAACACGGGGCAGTTCTTC
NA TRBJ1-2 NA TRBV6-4 CASRIRQEVSNYGYTF TGTGCCAGCAGAATACGACAGGAAGTAAGCAACTATGGCTACACCTTC
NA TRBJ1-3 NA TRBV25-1 CASSPAGTGNTIYF TGTGCCAGCAGCCCGGCAGGGACTGGAAACACCATATATTTT
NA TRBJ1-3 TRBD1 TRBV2 CASRPGQGSGNTIYF TGTGCCAGCAGACCGGGACAGGGGAGCGGAAACACCATATATTTT
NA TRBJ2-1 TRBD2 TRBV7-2 CASSLASGSINEQFF TGTGCCAGCAGCTTAGCTAGCGGGAGTATCAATGAGCAGTTCTTC
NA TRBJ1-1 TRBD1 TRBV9 CASSVETGGGIAEAFF TGTGCCAGCAGCGTAGAGACAGGGGGTGGGATCGCTGAAGCTTTCTTT
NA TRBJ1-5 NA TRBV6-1 CASSDYGQGWNQPQHF TGTGCCAGCAGTGATTATGGGCAGGGGTGGAATCAGCCCCAGCATTTT
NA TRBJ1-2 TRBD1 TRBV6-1 CASSPGGQGAGYTF TGTGCCAGCAGCCCCGGAGGGCAGGGGGCTGGCTACACCTTC
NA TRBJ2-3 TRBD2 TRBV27 CASSQTPRQGGRRDTQYF TGTGCCAGCAGTCAAACCCCCCGGCAGGGCGGGAGAAGAGATACGCAGTATTTT
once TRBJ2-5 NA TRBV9 CASSSRQLETQYF TGTGCCAGCAGCTCCCGACAGTTAGAGACCCAGTACTTC
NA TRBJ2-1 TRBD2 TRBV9 CASSSRRTSSYNEQFF TGTGCCAGCAGCTCACGGAGGACTAGTTCCTACAATGAGCAGTTCTTC
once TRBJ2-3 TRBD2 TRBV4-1 CASGSSFSGESTDTQYF TGCGCCAGCGGCTCATCTTTTAGCGGGGAGAGCACAGATACGCAGTATTTT